This passage covers 22 T cell receptor beta chains from one sample sequenced in a study of cytomegalovirus exposure and HLA in healthy donors. Amplification used 60 Vbeta primers and 13 Jbeta primers. Only in-frame clones appear in the TCRdb table, and some are missing; sequencing was by immunoSEQ multiplex PCR. The sample holds 150,000 to 200,000 clones, around nine tenths seen once. The sequenced material came from PBMCs. These receptors originate from a woman between 18 and 30 years old in good health and CMV-seronegative.

In this sample, this clone turned up a few times. The rearrangement joins TRBV5-8 to TRBJ2-7, with 7 bases matching TRBD1. The germline gives CDR1 SGHTS, CDR2 YDEGEE. CDR3 size: 16 residues. With 4 bases clipped from V and 7 bases from J, the junction kept 17 bases outside the gene matches. CDR3 amino acids: CASSPTDRRRSTEQYF. Here the CDR3 DNA reads TGTGCCAGCAGCCCCACGGACAGGAGACGATCTACGGAGCAGTACTTC.

This chain joins TRBV28 and TRBJ2-2; 7 nucleotides align to TRBD2. V lost 6 bases and J lost 3; bases outside the gene matches: 7. The germline V gene encodes CDR1 MDHEN and CDR2 SYDVKM. This CDR3 contains 15 residues. Here the CDR3 reads CASSPGGWDTGELFF. The CDR3 nucleotides are TGTGCCAGCAGCCCCGGGGGGTGGGACACCGGGGAGCTGTTTTTT.

The chain recombines TRBV5-4 with TRBJ1-5; 9 nucleotides match TRBD1. This CDR3 has 12 amino acids. Looked up from germline, CDR1 is SGHNT and CDR2 is YYREEE (reference sequence). In nucleotides, the CDR3 is TGTGCAAGGACAGGGGGCAATCAGCCCCAGCATTTT. Translation: CARTGGNQPQHF.

The chain has TRBV19 and TRBJ2-1; 10 bases map to TRBD2. CDR1 is LNHDA, CDR2 SQIVND, per germline (reference sequence). Losses at the gene ends were 3 bases for V and 4 bases for J; bases not matched to a gene: 3. The CDR3 has 15 residues. CDR3 coding DNA: TGTGCCAGTAGTATGTCAGCGGGGGGGTACAATGAGCAGTTCTTC. Translating gives CASSMSAGGYNEQFF.

The count of this clone is one. The V and J genes are TRBV7-6 and TRBJ2-7, with D possibly TRBD2 on 7 matching bases. CDR1 and CDR2 (germline): SGHVS, FNYEAQ. The CDR3 spans 16 residues. V lost 1 base to trimming and J lost 2 bases, with 15 bases between them. The CDR3, as DNA: TGTGCCAGCAGCTTAGGGGGGCGGGGGCTACCCTACGAGCAGTACTTC. It translates to CASSLGGRGLPYEQYF.

This chain connects TRBV28 to TRBJ2-7; D remains ambiguous. V shed 2 bases and J shed 5 bases, with 10 bases lying between them. This CDR3 contains 13 residues. Germline CDR1 reads MDHEN; CDR2 reads SYDVKM. The CDR3 DNA follows: TGTGCCAGCAGTTTACCCCAACACAACGAGCAGTACTTC. This codes for CASSLPQHNEQYF.

This clone has more than one count but fewer than ten. The genes are TRBV7-2 and TRBJ1-1, with 8 positions matching TRBD1. Losses at the gene ends were 10 bases for V and 1 base for J; bases not matched to a gene: 8. The germline V gene encodes CDR1 SGHTA and CDR2 FQGNSA. CDR3 size: 14 residues. CDR3 residues: CAISRGPSNTEAFF. The CDR3 DNA sequence: TGTGCCATATCCAGGGGGCCGTCGAACACTGAAGCTTTCTTT.

The chain carries TRBV27 and TRBJ1-1, with D possibly matching TRBD1 (5 bases). CDR3 length: 13 amino acids. V lost 7 bases to trimming and J lost 5 bases, with 14 bases between them. Germline loops: CDR1 MNHEY, CDR2 SMNVEV (reference sequence). CDR3 bases: TGTGCCAGCAAATGGACAAGTATGACTGAAGCTTTCTTT. The encoded protein is CASKWTSMTEAFF.

The chain links TRBV5-1 to TRBJ1-1, with a possible D match to TRBD1 (5 bases). Germline CDR1 SGHRS, CDR2 YFSETQ. This CDR3 is 11 amino acids long. V lost 5 bases, J lost 11 bases, and 13 bases lay in between. The CDR3 here is CASRWGTAAFF. CDR3 DNA sequence: TGCGCCAGCAGGTGGGGGACTGCGGCTTTCTTT.

The rearrangement joins TRBV19 to TRBJ1-1; tentative D call: TRBD1 (6 bases). Trimming removed 4 bases from V and 1 base from J, with 7 bases in between. CDR3 length: 13 amino acids. CDR1 and CDR2 from the germline V gene are LNHDA and SQIVND (reference sequence). The CDR3 region is CASSNRENTEAFF. CDR3 bases: TGTGCCAGTAGTAACAGGGAGAACACTGAAGCTTTCTTT.

V is TRBV5-5 and J is TRBJ1-4, with D maybe TRBD1 (6 bases). Germline V CDR1 and CDR2: SGHKS, YYEKEE (reference sequence). The CDR3 spans 16 residues. Trimming left V 5 bases short and J 1 base short, with 15 bases between. This chain's CDR3 is CASSYYGQQTNEKLFF. The CDR3 DNA follows: TGTGCCAGCAGTTATTATGGACAGCAAACTAATGAAAAACTGTTTTTT.

This clone came up once. This chain links TRBV28 with TRBJ2-7; D might be TRBD1 (5 bases). Trimming stripped 7 bases from V and 7 bases from J, with 20 bases between. CDR1 MDHEN and CDR2 SYDVKM come from the germline V gene. This CDR3 has 14 residues. The CDR3 loop reads CASTSQGMRQEQYF. The CDR3 bases are TGTGCCAGCACCTCCCAGGGTATGCGACAGGAGCAGTACTTC. Full variable domain (rest looked up from reference TRBV28 and TRBJ2-7): DVKVTQSSRYLVKRTGEKVFLECVQDMDHENMFWYRQDPGLGLRLIYFSYDVKMKEKGDIPEGYSVSREKKERFSLILESASTNQTSMYLCASTSQGMRQEQYFGPGTRLTVT.

A single count supports this clone. The V and J genes are TRBV2 and TRBJ2-1, with 9 bases aligning to TRBD2. The CDR3 runs to 15 residues. Germline V gives CDR1 SNHLY, CDR2 FYNNEI. Trimming removed 4 bases from V and 2 bases from J; junction bases left unmatched: 3. As DNA, the CDR3 is TGTGCCAGCAGTGGCCCTAGCGGGGCCTACAATGAGCAGTTCTTC. Residues: CASSGPSGAYNEQFF.

The chain carries TRBV2 and TRBJ2-1; D not resolved. The CDR3 consists of 10 residues. Germline values: CDR1 SNHLY, CDR2 FYNNEI. Trimming shortened V by 6 bases and J by 8 bases, and 5 bases separated the two germline ends. Here the CDR3 DNA reads TGTGCCAGCAGGTTCTATGAGCAGTTCTTC. Translating gives CASRFYEQFF.

Remarks on this clone: One end of the junction is discordant with germline, which a read error may explain. The chain joins TRBV4-1 to TRBJ1-2; D is unresolved. The CDR3 is made up of 14 amino acids. Germline loops: CDR1 MGHRA, CDR2 YSYEKL. CDR3: CASSQQTSSPGNTF. The DNA of the CDR3 is TGCGCCAGCAGCCAGCAGACTTCCAGCCCTGGCAACACCTTC.

The chain uses TRBV19 and TRBJ2-2; 10 bases match TRBD2. V was clipped by 1 base and J by 2 bases; unmatched bases: 4. From germline, CDR1 is LNHDA and CDR2 SQIVND (reference sequence). This CDR3 is 17 amino acids long. CDR3 sequence (DNA): TGTGCCAGTAGTATAGCAGCACTAGCGGGAAACACCGGGGAGCTGTTTTTT. Translated, it gives CASSIAALAGNTGELFF.

The chain carries TRBV5-4 and TRBJ2-7; weak D call: TRBD1 (5 bases). CDR1 is SGHNT, CDR2 YYREEE, per germline (reference sequence). The CDR3 has 13 residues. Trimming stripped 3 bases from V and 2 bases from J, with 9 bases between. The CDR3 region is CASSSDITYEQYF. CDR3 in DNA: TGTGCCAGCAGCTCGGACATCACCTACGAGCAGTACTTC.

This chain uses TRBV15 with TRBJ2-5, with TRBD2 as a possible D gene (5 bases). The CDR3 contains 13 residues. V was cut by 1 base and J by 5 bases, with 8 bases left in between. CDR1 is LNHNV, CDR2 YYDKDF, per germline (reference sequence). CDR3 loop: CATSRARGETQYF. CDR3 coding DNA: TGTGCCACCAGCAGAGCGAGAGGGGAGACCCAGTACTTC.

The V gene is TRBV9, the J gene TRBJ2-7, with TRBD1 identical over 7 bases. Germline CDR1 and CDR2: SGDLS and YYNGEE. CDR3 length: 13 amino acids. The ends lost 2 bases at V and 3 bases at J; junction bases unmatched: 2. This CDR3 reads CASSVGQHYEQYF. The CDR3 DNA sequence: TGTGCCAGCAGCGTGGGACAGCACTACGAGCAGTACTTC.

The rearrangement uses TRBV19 and TRBJ2-7, with 8 positions matching TRBD2. Germline V gives CDR1 LNHDA, CDR2 SQIVND (reference sequence). Unmatched junction bases numbered 6, after V lost 1 base and J lost 4 bases. The CDR3 contains 15 residues. CDR3 nucleotides: TGTGCCAGTAGTATAGTCCCGGGAGGGCCTTACGAGCAGTACTTC. It yields the protein CASSIVPGGPYEQYF.

The chain couples TRBV7-8 to TRBJ1-1; D is perhaps TRBD1 (6 bases). Germline CDR1 is SGHVS and CDR2 is FQNEAQ. The CDR3 contains 17 residues. V was pared by 4 bases and J by 1 base, with 19 bases between. CDR3 nucleotides: TGTGCCAGCAGCTCGGTGTACATAAGGGGGGGGAACACTGAAGCTTTCTTT. Its protein is CASSSVYIRGGNTEAFF.

The chain joins TRBV6-5 to TRBJ2-7; 7 bases fit TRBD1. The CDR3 runs 15 residues. Germline trimming cut 4 bases from V and 4 bases from J; bases unmatched to any gene: 10. CDR1 is MNHEY and CDR2 is SVGAGI in the germline V gene. The CDR3 sequence: CASSSPGQGEYEQYF. CDR3 DNA: TGTGCCAGCAGTTCCCCCGGCCAGGGGGAATACGAGCAGTACTTC.